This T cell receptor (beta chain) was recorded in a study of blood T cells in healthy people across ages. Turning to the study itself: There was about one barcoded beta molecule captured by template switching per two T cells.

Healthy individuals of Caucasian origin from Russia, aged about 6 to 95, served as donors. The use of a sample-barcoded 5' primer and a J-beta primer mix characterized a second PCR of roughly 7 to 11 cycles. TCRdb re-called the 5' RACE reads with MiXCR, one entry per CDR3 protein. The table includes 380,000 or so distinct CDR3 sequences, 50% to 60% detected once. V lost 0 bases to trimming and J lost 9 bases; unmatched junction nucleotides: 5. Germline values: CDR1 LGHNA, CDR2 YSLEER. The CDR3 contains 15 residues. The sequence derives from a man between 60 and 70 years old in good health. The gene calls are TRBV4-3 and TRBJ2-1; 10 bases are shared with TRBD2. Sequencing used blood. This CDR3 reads CASSQDRLAGAEQFF. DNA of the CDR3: TGCGCCAGCAGCCAAGATCGGCTAGCGGGAGCTGAGCAGTTCTTC.